Listed here are 19 T cell receptor beta chains from one sample, sequenced in a study of blood T cell repertoires in COVID-19. Sequencing was performed with immunoSEQ multiplex PCR; in TCRdb, only in-frame clones are kept and a portion is missing. The table has roughly 260,000 clones, roughly 85% seen once. Sample: PBMCs or T cells enriched from blood (not recorded which). The receptor set was obtained from a woman between 50 and 59 years old who had recovered from COVID-19.

The chain uses TRBV29-1 and TRBJ2-7; possibly TRBD1 for D (6 bases). The germline V and J ends were trimmed by 1 base and 1 base, with 8 bases remaining between them. Germline lookup yields CDR1 SQVTM and CDR2 ANQGSEA. The CDR3 is made up of 13 amino acids. In DNA, the CDR3 is TGCAGCGTTGAAGTGGACAGATCCTACGAGCAGTACTTC. Encoded protein: CSVEVDRSYEQYF.

The V and J genes are TRBV27 and TRBJ2-7, with D hard to call. The CDR3 is 14 amino acids. Looked up from germline, CDR1 is MNHEY and CDR2 is SMNVEV (reference sequence). Trimming took off 4 bases at V and 0 bases at J, with 10 bases between the two ends. CDR3 sequence reads: CASSSPHGSYEQYF. CDR3 bases: TGTGCCAGCAGTTCCCCTCACGGCTCCTACGAGCAGTACTTC.

As to this clone: The junction does not match germline at one end; this may be a read error. V gene TRBV7-9 combines with J gene TRBJ2-1; D may be TRBD2 (5 bases). Germline V gene sequence: CDR1 SEHNR, CDR2 FQNEAQ (reference sequence). The CDR3 spans 16 residues. The CDR3 region is CASSVALLAGNNEQFF. The CDR3 bases are TGTGCCAGCAGCGTAGCTCTTCTAGCTGGAAACAATGAGCAGTTCTTC.

This chain connects TRBV4-1 to TRBJ1-6, with a possible D match to TRBD1 (5 bases). This CDR3 comprises 15 residues. Per the germline V gene, CDR1 is MGHRA and CDR2 is YSYEKL. Trimming removed 0 bases at V and 9 bases at J, with 12 bases between. The CDR3: CASSQDQGRISPLHF. Written as DNA, the CDR3 is TGCGCCAGCAGCCAAGATCAGGGCCGGATTTCACCCCTCCACTTT.

The chain is built from TRBV19 and TRBJ1-6; D perhaps matches TRBD1 (6 bases). This CDR3 is built from 12 residues. The germline gives CDR1 LNHDA, CDR2 SQIVND (reference sequence). V gave up 4 bases and J gave up 15 bases, with 13 bases separating them. CDR3 residues: CASSTLTGYLHF. CDR3 nucleotide sequence: TGTGCCAGTAGTACCCTCACAGGGTACCTCCACTTT. The full variable domain, completed using reference TRBV19 and TRBJ1-6, is DGGITQSPKYLFRKEGQNVTLSCEQNLNHDAMYWYRQDPGQGLRLIYYSQIVNDFQKGDIAEGYSVSREKKESFPLTVTSAQKNPTAFYLCASSTLTGYLHFGNGTRLTVT.

This chain links TRBV11-2 with TRBJ1-3; no clear D gene. Trimming removed 3 bases from V and 4 bases from J, with 13 bases in between. The germline gives CDR1 SGHAT, CDR2 FQNNGV. The CDR3 loop spans 15 amino acids. The CDR3 DNA sequence: TGTGCCAGCAGCTTGGCAGGCCTACTGGGAAACACCATATATTTT. Protein: CASSLAGLLGNTIYF.

V and J are TRBV5-1 and TRBJ2-7; 9 bases map to TRBD2. The trim removed 2 bases at V and 3 bases at J, leaving 6 bases unmatched. The CDR3 length is 15 residues. Germline-derived CDR1 and CDR2 are SGHRS and YFSETQ. CDR3 residues: CASSFTAGGYYEQYF. CDR3 nucleotides: TGCGCCAGCAGCTTTACAGCGGGAGGCTACTACGAGCAGTACTTC. The variable domain in full, with the rest retrieved from reference TRBV5-1 and TRBJ2-7, is KAGVTQTPRYLIKTRGQQVTLSCSPISGHRSVSWYQQTPGQGLQFLFEYFSETQRNKGNFPGRFSGRQFSNSRSEMNVSTLELGDSALYLCASSFTAGGYYEQYFGPGTRLTVT.

The chain combines TRBV28 with TRBJ1-3; D is uncertain. The CDR3 loop spans 14 amino acids. Per the germline V gene, CDR1 is MDHEN and CDR2 is SYDVKM. Trimming took off 6 bases at V and 2 bases at J, with 11 bases between the two ends. The CDR3 is CASRVWGAGNTIYF. Written as DNA, the CDR3 is TGTGCCAGCAGGGTATGGGGAGCTGGAAACACCATATATTTT.

V gene TRBV4-2 combines with J gene TRBJ2-7; tentative D call: TRBD2 (6 bases). This CDR3 spans 18 amino acids. The V end was cut by 2 bases, the J end by 1 base, with 21 bases between. The germline gives CDR1 LGHNA, CDR2 YNFKEQ. CDR3 loop: CASSQKFPSGLSSYEQYF. In nucleotides, the CDR3 is TGTGCCAGCAGCCAAAAGTTCCCCTCGGGACTCAGTTCCTACGAGCAGTACTTC.

This clone was picked up one time. The rearrangement joins TRBV15 to TRBJ1-5; D possibly corresponds to TRBD1 (5 bases). This CDR3 contains 13 residues. V lost 4 bases and J lost 4, with 8 bases in between. Germline assignment: CDR1 LNHNV and CDR2 YYDKDF (reference sequence). CDR3 sequence: CATSTGGNQPQHF. CDR3 DNA: TGTGCCACCAGCACCGGGGGGAATCAGCCCCAGCATTTT.

The chain couples TRBV9 to TRBJ2-7; possible D gene TRBD2, 5 bases. Germline loops: CDR1 SGDLS, CDR2 YYNGEE. This CDR3 spans 16 amino acids. With 0 bases removed from V and 7 bases from J, the gap between germline ends came to 20 bases. The CDR3 sequence is CASSVELARDPWEQYF. DNA of the CDR3: TGTGCCAGCAGCGTAGAATTAGCGCGAGACCCTTGGGAGCAGTACTTC.

This chain connects TRBV6-1 to TRBJ2-7; D gene unclear. The CDR3 runs to 15 residues. V dropped 3 bases and J dropped 3 bases, with 15 bases sitting between them. Per germline, CDR1 MNHNS and CDR2 SASEGT. CDR3 coding DNA: TGTGCCAGCAGTGAGGCCTGGCCGAACTACTACGAGCAGTACTTC. As protein: CASSEAWPNYYEQYF.

This chain joins TRBV24-1 and TRBJ2-7; 10 nucleotides match TRBD2. The CDR3 is made up of 19 amino acids. Germline V gene sequence: CDR1 KGHDR, CDR2 SFDVKD. Trimming at V came to 6 bases and at J to 0 bases, leaving 16 bases not matched to a gene. CDR3: CATSPVRGVAGGSSYEQYF. As DNA, the CDR3 is TGTGCCACCAGTCCAGTACGCGGGGTAGCGGGAGGTAGCTCCTACGAGCAGTACTTC.

The chain carries TRBV27 and TRBJ2-1; 8 bases are a match to TRBD2. The CDR3 is 16 amino acids. With 3 bases clipped from V and 3 bases from J, the junction kept 7 bases outside the gene matches. CDR1 and CDR2 (germline): MNHEY, SMNVEV (reference sequence). The CDR3, as DNA: TGTGCCAGCAGTTTGGCCGGGACTAGTAGCTACAATGAGCAGTTCTTC. It is translated as CASSLAGTSSYNEQFF.

This clone showed up just a few times. The chain combines TRBV7-9 with TRBJ1-1, with D tentatively TRBD1 (5 bases). This CDR3 has 15 amino acids. V lost 3 bases, J lost 1 base, and 12 bases lay in between. The germline gives CDR1 SEHNR, CDR2 FQNEAQ (reference sequence). The CDR3 DNA sequence: TGTGCCAGCAGCTTTAATCTGGGGCCGAACACTGAAGCTTTCTTT. Its translation is CASSFNLGPNTEAFF.

The chain is built from TRBV2 and TRBJ2-2; possible D gene TRBD2, 6 bases. The V gene's germline CDR1 is SNHLY and CDR2 FYNNEI. CDR3 size: 16 residues. The V end was cut by 6 bases, the J end by 2 bases, with 16 bases between. CDR3 DNA: TGTGCCAGCAGGGCGGCCGGGGGAGTCAACACCGGGGAGCTGTTTTTT. It yields the protein CASRAAGGVNTGELFF. Together with reference TRBV2 and TRBJ2-2, the CDR3 gives the full variable domain: EPEVTQTPSHQVTQMGQEVILRCVPISNHLYFYWYRQILGQKVEFLVSFYNNEISEKSEIFDDQFSVERPDGSNFTLKIRSTKLEDSAMYFCASRAAGGVNTGELFFGEGSRLTVL.

The chain combines TRBV5-5 with TRBJ1-6, with unresolved D. This CDR3 comprises 13 residues. The germline V and J ends were trimmed by 1 base and 5 bases, with 4 bases remaining between them. Germline CDR1 reads SGHKS; CDR2 reads YYEKEE (reference sequence). In DNA form, the CDR3 reads TGTGCCAGCAGCTTGCTAGATAATTCACCCCTCCACTTT. Encoded protein: CASSLLDNSPLHF.

The rearrangement uses TRBV5-1 and TRBJ2-1; D is perhaps TRBD2 (6 bases). Trimming took 3 bases from V and 4 from J, leaving 20 bases between them. The CDR3 totals 17 residues. Germline CDR1 SGHRS, CDR2 YFSETQ. The CDR3 here is CASSSFSVSGPYNEQFF. CDR3 DNA sequence: TGCGCCAGCAGCTCCTTCAGTGTTAGCGGACCTTACAATGAGCAGTTCTTC. Full variable domain (rest looked up from reference TRBV5-1 and TRBJ2-1): KAGVTQTPRYLIKTRGQQVTLSCSPISGHRSVSWYQQTPGQGLQFLFEYFSETQRNKGNFPGRFSGRQFSNSRSEMNVSTLELGDSALYLCASSSFSVSGPYNEQFFGPGTRLTVL.

J is TRBJ2-2 and V is TRBV4-1; D may be TRBD1 (5 bases). Germline-derived CDR1 and CDR2 are MGHRA and YSYEKL. The CDR3 spans 18 residues. Between the trimmed V and J ends, which lost 1 base and 3 bases, there was a span of 18 bases. The CDR3 is CASSQVRAGIGDTGELFF. The CDR3 nucleotides are TGCGCCAGCAGCCAAGTCAGGGCAGGGATCGGCGACACCGGGGAGCTGTTTTTT.